The present T cell receptor beta chain was sequenced within a study of cytomegalovirus exposure and HLA in healthy donors. General study findings and limits: The study designated 164 TCR beta chains cytomegalovirus-associated.

Germline V gene data show CDR1 as SGHTA and CDR2 as FQGTGA. The V gene lost 1 base and the J gene lost 7 bases, with 8 bases spanning the gap. The CDR3 spans 13 residues. Produced via immunoSEQ multiplex PCR; TCRdb's table is partial and in-frame only. The profile shows hundreds of thousands of clones, 70% to 90% of them singletons. Of note for this clone: Its antigen is unknown.

This chain links TRBV7-3 with TRBJ2-1, with D unresolved. The sequenced sample consisted of PBMCs. The clonotype originates from a woman aged 25 to 39 in good health and CMV-seropositive. DNA for the CDR3: TGTGCCAGCAGCTTAATTTCCGAGAATGAGCAGTTCTTC. It is translated as CASSLISENEQFF.